One sample yielded the 30 T cell receptor beta chains listed below, sequenced in a study of human T cells and chemical hapten exposure. TCRdb re-called the RACE reads through MiXCR, storing one row per CDR3 protein. The sample includes under 65,000 distinct CDR3 sequences, 9.3% of them seen just once. Time point described: patch test 1, 2 weeks after DPC sensitization. Treatment noted: therapeutic diphenylcyclopropenone sensitization with weekly scalp DPC. The specimen comprised whole blood, sampled in connection with sensitization to the hapten diphenylcyclopropenone (DPC). The source is a woman between 50 and 59 years old with alopecia areata. Some clones in this sample may be carry-over from other donors' samples.

This clonotype was seen at least ten times. The J gene is TRBJ2-3, the V gene TRBV11-2; the match to TRBD2 covers 8 bases. The CDR3 runs to 16 residues. Unmatched junction bases numbered 10, after V lost 5 bases and J lost 3 bases. Germline CDR1 and CDR2: SGHAT and FQNNGV. DNA for the CDR3: TGTGCCAGCAGCCATTTAGCGGGAACAAGGACAGATACGCAGTATTTT. This gives the protein CASSHLAGTRTDTQYF.

Turning to this clonotype: A much larger clone is a single base away; this may be a read error. The chain couples TRBV12-5 to TRBJ2-7, with TRBD1 identical over 7 bases. The CDR3 loop spans 17 amino acids. V dropped 2 bases and J dropped 1; count of bases not matched to a gene: 11. Germline CDR1 reads LGHNT; CDR2 reads FRNRAP. Here the CDR3 DNA reads TGTGCTAGTGGTTTGCCCCGGGCGACAGGGAAGTCCTACGAGCAGTACTTC. Translating gives CASGLPRATGKSYEQYF.

This CDR3 is CSATGTSGRVEQYF. CDR3 sequence (DNA): TGCAGTGCTACGGGGACTAGCGGGAGGGTTGAGCAGTACTTC. The V gene is TRBV20-1, the J gene TRBJ2-7, with 16 positions matching TRBD2. The CDR3 runs 14 residues. Germline-derived CDR1 and CDR2 are DFQATT and SNEGSKA (reference sequence). V dropped 4 bases and J dropped 7; count of bases not matched to a gene: 4.

This chain uses TRBV20-1 with TRBJ1-1, with TRBD1 matching 8 bases. The CDR3 runs 12 residues. The V gene end was trimmed by 6 bases and the J gene end by 5 bases; junction bases not matched to a gene: 5. Germline values: CDR1 DFQATT, CDR2 SNEGSKA (reference sequence). This chain's CDR3 is CSATGGWTEAFF. The CDR3 DNA follows: TGCAGTGCCACAGGGGGTTGGACTGAAGCTTTCTTT.

This clonotype appeared many times. V and J are TRBV20-1 and TRBJ1-2; TRBD1 aligns across 7 bases. The V segment lost 6 bases and the J segment 4 bases; nucleotides outside the gene matches: 14. In germline, CDR1 is DFQATT, CDR2 SNEGSKA (reference sequence). The CDR3 has 15 amino acids. As DNA, the CDR3 is TGCAGTGCCAAAAATCAAGAACGGGACAGCTATGGCTACACCTTC. Residues: CSAKNQERDSYGYTF.

This clonotype was seen repeatedly, ten times or more. The gene calls are TRBV29-1 and TRBJ2-1; D ambiguous. Between the trimmed V and J ends, which lost 7 bases and 0 bases, there was a span of 13 bases. Looked up from germline, CDR1 is SQVTM and CDR2 is ANQGSEA. This CDR3 contains 14 residues. The CDR3 coding sequence is TGCAGCGCCTATCAATTGAGCTCCTACAATGAGCAGTTCTTC. It is translated as CSAYQLSSYNEQFF.

At least ten counts were recorded for this clonotype. J is TRBJ2-5 and V is TRBV25-1; 8 bases agree with TRBD1. The J segment lost 4 bases and the V segment lost 7 bases, leaving 5 bases of the junction unmatched. The CDR3 covers 13 residues. In germline, CDR1 is MGHDK, CDR2 SYGVNS. The CDR3 reads CASKSQGAETQYF. The CDR3 DNA is TGTGCCAGCAAGTCCCAGGGGGCAGAGACCCAGTACTTC.

This clonotype was seen many times. The CDR3 DNA reads TGTGCCAGCAGCTTCGCTAGCGGGAGGTCGGCGGAGACCCAGTACTTC. This translates into CASSFASGRSAETQYF. The J gene is TRBJ2-5, the V gene TRBV7-9, with 11 bases matching TRBD2. Unmatched junction bases numbered 8, after V lost 3 bases and J lost 5 bases. Germline V gene data show CDR1 as SEHNR and CDR2 as FQNEAQ (reference sequence). The CDR3 consists of 16 residues.

This clonotype was observed at least ten times. This chain connects TRBV9 to TRBJ2-5; D is possibly TRBD1 (5 bases). CDR1 is SGDLS, CDR2 YYNGEE, per germline. The CDR3 loop spans 14 amino acids. Trimming pared 1 base from V and 7 bases from J, leaving 14 bases between. The chain's CDR3 is CASSVQEQQGTQYF. For the CDR3, the DNA is TGTGCCAGCAGCGTACAGGAACAGCAGGGGACCCAGTACTTC.

CDR3 amino acids: CASSLESASGSAEEQFF. The DNA of the CDR3 is TGCGCCAGCAGCTTGGAATCGGCTAGCGGGAGTGCTGAGGAGCAGTTCTTC. The chain has TRBV5-1 and TRBJ2-1, with 10 bases lining up with TRBD2. The germline V gene has CDR1 SGHRS and CDR2 YFSETQ. The CDR3 runs 17 residues. Trimming took 0 bases from V and 10 from J; bases not matched to a gene: 13.

This clonotype was seen repeatedly, ten times or more. This chain uses TRBV14 with TRBJ2-1, with 9 bases fitting TRBD1. V dropped 3 bases and J dropped 12; count of bases not matched to a gene: 12. The V gene's germline CDR1 is SGHDN and CDR2 FVKESK. The CDR3 has 15 amino acids. The CDR3: CASSQAGTGTFVQFF. The CDR3 bases are TGTGCCAGCAGCCAGGCCGGGACAGGGACATTCGTGCAGTTCTTC.

This clonotype was detected ten times or more. The V call is TRBV29-1, the J call TRBJ2-7; possibly TRBD2 for D (5 bases). The ends were cut back, 4 bases at V and 3 bases at J, with 7 bases in the middle. This CDR3 has 11 residues. CDR1 is SQVTM, CDR2 ANQGSEA, per germline. CDR3 residues: CSVAGNYEQYF. DNA of the CDR3: TGCAGCGTTGCGGGGAACTACGAGCAGTACTTC.

The rearrangement uses TRBV5-1 and TRBJ2-2, with D maybe TRBD2 (5 bases). Per the germline V gene, CDR1 is SGHRS and CDR2 is YFSETQ. The germline V and J ends were trimmed by 2 bases and 3 bases, with 11 bases remaining between them. The CDR3 consists of 15 residues. CDR3 DNA: TGCGCCAGCAGCTTTTTGGCGGGTGACACCGGGGAGCTGTTTTTT. Translating gives CASSFLAGDTGELFF.

This clonotype was observed many times. The chain combines TRBV18 with TRBJ1-4; 7 bases fit TRBD1. This CDR3 comprises 14 residues. V lost 5 bases, J lost 16 bases, and 16 bases stayed unmatched. Germline CDR1 and CDR2: KGHSH and LQKENI. Here the CDR3 reads CASSTETTGTLRFF. CDR3 in DNA: TGTGCCAGCTCAACAGAAACGACAGGGACCCTAAGGTTTTTT. The variable domain in full, completed from reference TRBV18 and TRBJ1-4, reads NAGVMQNPRHLVRRRGQEARLRCSPMKGHSHVYWYRQLPEEGLKFMVYLQKENIIDESGMPKERFSAEFPKEGPSILRIQQVVRGDSAAYFCASSTETTGTLRFFGSGTQLSVL.

This clonotype was detected once. The rearrangement links TRBV5-5 to TRBJ2-3; D call uncertain. V was pared by 1 base and J by 8 bases, with 8 bases between. The CDR3 runs 12 residues. Germline V gene data show CDR1 as SGHKS and CDR2 as YYEKEE (reference sequence). The CDR3 sequence: CASSLLPGTQYF. The CDR3 DNA sequence: TGTGCCAGCAGCTTGTTACCGGGTACGCAGTATTTT.

This clonotype was seen repeatedly, ten times or more. The CDR3 reads CASSSGTSGINIQYF. CDR3 coding DNA: TGTGCCAGCAGTTCCGGGACTAGCGGGATCAACATTCAGTACTTC. The rearrangement links TRBV28 to TRBJ2-4, with TRBD2 matching over 13 bases. This CDR3 contains 15 residues. Germline CDR1 reads MDHEN; CDR2 reads SYDVKM. Trimming cost V 4 bases and J 7 bases; bases outside gene matches: 4.

This clonotype was seen many times. The genes are TRBV4-3 and TRBJ2-7; 8 bases fit TRBD1. Germline trimming cut 4 bases from V and 3 bases from J; bases unmatched to any gene: 5. Germline V lookup: CDR1 LGHNA, CDR2 YSLEER. This CDR3 is 14 amino acids long. CDR3: CASSLRQGYYEQYF. In DNA, the CDR3 is TGCGCCAGCAGCCTGAGACAGGGGTACTACGAGCAGTACTTC.

This clonotype has just a few counts. CDR3 in amino acids: CASSRQSPYEQYF. The CDR3 DNA follows: TGTGCCAGCAGCCGACAAAGCCCCTACGAGCAGTACTTC. The chain combines TRBV6-5 with TRBJ2-7; no clear D gene. CDR1 is MNHEY and CDR2 is SVGAGI in the germline V gene. V lost 6 bases, J lost 2 bases, and 11 bases lay in between. This CDR3 is 13 amino acids long.

This clonotype was recorded at least ten times. V is TRBV29-1 and J is TRBJ2-7; D possibly uses TRBD1 or TRBD2 (5 bases each). Germline CDR1 and CDR2: SQVTM and ANQGSEA. The V end lost 7 bases, the J end lost 2 bases, and 12 bases lay between the germline ends. The CDR3 has 12 residues. DNA of the CDR3: TGCAGCGCCGGGGACGGTCCCTACGAGCAGTACTTC. It translates to CSAGDGPYEQYF.

This clonotype was seen repeatedly, ten times or more. The rearrangement uses TRBV7-6 and TRBJ2-5, with 9 bases lining up with TRBD1. The CDR3 runs to 17 residues. Trimming at V came to 4 bases and at J to 5 bases, leaving 14 bases not matched to a gene. Germline V CDR1 and CDR2: SGHVS, FNYEAQ. CDR3 sequence reads: CASSSSSPTGGGETQYF. The CDR3 DNA is TGTGCCAGCAGCTCCTCGAGCCCAACAGGGGGCGGTGAGACCCAGTACTTC.

This clonotype was recorded at least ten times. CDR3 sequence reads: CSVEGSGQYEQYF. The CDR3 nucleotides are TGCAGCGTTGAAGGTTCAGGGCAGTACGAGCAGTACTTC. This chain connects TRBV29-1 to TRBJ2-7; possible D gene TRBD1, 5 bases. V was pared by 1 base and J by 4 bases, with 11 bases between. The V gene's germline CDR1 is SQVTM and CDR2 ANQGSEA. The CDR3 runs to 13 residues.

The sample holds many counts of this clonotype. This chain links TRBV19 with TRBJ2-3; 8 bases agree with TRBD2. The V and J ends lost 6 bases and 1 base, in that order; junction bases with no gene match: 9. The CDR3 sequence is 16 residues long. Germline V gene sequence: CDR1 LNHDA, CDR2 SQIVND (reference sequence). The CDR3 here is CASRYSGSFGTDTQYF. DNA of the CDR3: TGTGCCAGTAGATACAGCGGGAGTTTCGGCACAGATACGCAGTATTTT.

Many counts were recorded for this clonotype. The genes are TRBV28 and TRBJ2-2, with 8 bases matching TRBD2. The V segment lost 7 bases and the J segment 5 bases; nucleotides outside the gene matches: 9. Germline lookup yields CDR1 MDHEN and CDR2 SYDVKM. The CDR3 consists of 15 residues. In DNA, the CDR3 is TGTGCCAGCAAATCGGCGGGAGGCGGGACCGGGGAGCTGTTTTTT. This sequence encodes CASKSAGGGTGELFF.

This clonotype was observed a few times. The rearrangement links TRBV4-1 to TRBJ1-5; 8 nucleotides line up with TRBD1. Germline trimming cut 0 bases from V and 5 bases from J; bases unmatched to any gene: 3. CDR1 is MGHRA and CDR2 is YSYEKL in the germline V gene. This CDR3 region has 15 residues. Here the CDR3 reads CASSQDTGGDQPQHF. The CDR3 DNA reads as TGCGCCAGCAGCCAAGATACAGGGGGGGATCAGCCCCAGCATTTT.

This clonotype came up many times. The genes are TRBV28 and TRBJ2-2; TRBD2 aligns across 7 bases. The V segment lost 3 bases and the J segment 6 bases; nucleotides outside the gene matches: 7. Germline values: CDR1 MDHEN, CDR2 SYDVKM. The CDR3 is 15 amino acids. The CDR3 reads CASSLGTTRAGELFF. In nucleotides, the CDR3 is TGTGCCAGCAGTTTGGGGACTACGAGGGCCGGGGAGCTGTTTTTT.

This clonotype is labeled medium-sized (0.01 to 0.1%). V is TRBV6-2 or TRBV6-3 and J is TRBJ2-1; 7 nucleotides align to TRBD1. The CDR3 sequence is 14 residues long. Trimming took 2 bases from V and 6 from J; bases not matched to a gene: 4. Germline CDR1 reads MNHEY; CDR2 reads SVGEGT. CDR3 DNA sequence: TGTGCCAGCAGTTACCAGGGGGTTGCCAATGAGCAGTTCTTC. Protein: CASSYQGVANEQFF.

The table lists this clonotype with a few counts. The rearrangement joins TRBV11-2 to TRBJ2-3; D tentatively reads TRBD1 or TRBD2 (5 bases each). CDR3 length equals 15 residues. V was clipped by 7 bases and J by 1 base, with 15 bases between them. The germline CDR1 and CDR2 sequences are SGHAT and FQNNGV. CDR3 residues: CASIPSGRGTDTQYF. The CDR3 DNA is TGTGCCAGCATCCCTTCGGGACGGGGCACAGATACGCAGTATTTT. The entire variable domain, with the rest obtained from reference TRBV11-2 and TRBJ2-3, is as follows: EAGVAQSPRYKIIEKRQSVAFWCNPISGHATLYWYQQILGQGPKLLIQFQNNGVVDDSQLPKDRFSAERLKGVDSTLKIQPAKLEDSAVYLCASIPSGRGTDTQYFGPGTRLTVL.

The V gene is TRBV29-1, the J gene TRBJ2-5; 9 bases agree with TRBD2. The V segment lost 7 bases and the J segment 7 bases; nucleotides outside the gene matches: 10. The CDR3 is 13 residues long. Germline values: CDR1 SQVTM, CDR2 ANQGSEA. The chain's CDR3 is CSAGTSQEGTQYF. CDR3 nucleotide sequence: TGCAGCGCCGGGACTAGCCAAGAAGGGACCCAGTACTTC.

This clonotype has only a few counts. The CDR3 region has the DNA TGTGCCAGCAGTTCGGGACTTTTAGCTAACTATGGCTACACCTTC. This codes for CASSSGLLANYGYTF. The rearrangement joins TRBV12-3 or TRBV12-4 to TRBJ1-2; maybe TRBD1 (5 bases). Trimming stripped 4 bases from V and 0 bases from J, with 12 bases between. The CDR3 totals 15 residues.

The rearrangement uses TRBV7-6 and TRBJ2-1; perhaps D is TRBD1 or TRBD2 (6 bases each). The CDR3 spans 15 residues. Germline CDR1 and CDR2: SGHVS and FNYEAQ. V was pared by 8 bases and J by 5 bases, with 19 bases between. As DNA, the CDR3 is TGTGCCAGCGGAGCCGGGGGCTTGAAAAACAATGAGCAGTTCTTC. Translated, it gives CASGAGGLKNNEQFF.